Below are 27 T cell receptor beta chains sequenced from a single sample in a study of shared clonotypes between healthy human individuals. Repertoires were generated with immunoSEQ multiplex PCR, while TCRdb's copy carries only in-frame clones and drops some. The sample has some 2.3 million clones, about 92% seen once; the top ten hold 0.35% to 0.5%. The sample comprised naive CD4+ T cells from PBMCs. Subset denoted: CD45RA+ positively selected. The receptors come from a man aged 18 to 29 in good health. Some clones in this sample may be carry-over from other donors' samples.

This chain links TRBV7-9 with TRBJ2-2; unclear D gene. This CDR3 spans 16 amino acids. V shed 10 bases and J shed 6 bases, with 24 bases lying between them. Germline assignment: CDR1 SEHNR and CDR2 FQNEAQ (reference sequence). The CDR3 loop is CANPPDRAQAPGELFF. CDR3 DNA: TGTGCCAATCCTCCCGACCGGGCCCAAGCCCCCGGGGAGCTGTTTTTT.

This sequence joins TRBV7-9 and TRBJ1-2; 8 positions match TRBD1. The ends lost 3 bases at V and 7 bases at J; junction bases unmatched: 13. The CDR3 spans 16 residues. The germline V gene has CDR1 SEHNR and CDR2 FQNEAQ (reference sequence). The CDR3 region is CASSFAPDRGIRGYTF. The CDR3 bases are TGTGCCAGCAGCTTCGCGCCCGACAGGGGAATTCGTGGCTACACCTTC. Variable domain in full (rest from reference TRBV7-9 and TRBJ1-2): DTGVSQNPRHKITKRGQNVTFRCDPISEHNRLYWYRQTLGQGPEFLTYFQNEAQLEKSRLLSDRFSAERPKGSFSTLEIQRTEQGDSAMYLCASSFAPDRGIRGYTFGSGTRLTVV.

The DNA for the CDR3 is TGTGCCAGCAGCCCTACCGCCTCGGGGGCGACTGAAAAACTGTTTTTT. It yields the protein CASSPTASGATEKLFF. V usage is TRBV7-2 and J usage is TRBJ1-4; a weak D match, TRBD1 (6 bases). There are 16 residues in the CDR3. Between the trimmed V and J ends, which lost 5 bases and 7 bases, there was a span of 20 bases. Germline-derived CDR1 and CDR2 are SGHTA and FQGNSA.

The CDR3 sequence is CASSFALAGNTIYF. CDR3 DNA sequence: TGTGCCAGCAGCTTTGCGCTAGCTGGAAACACCATATATTTT. The chain carries TRBV7-6 and TRBJ1-3, with no clear D. Germline CDR1 and CDR2: SGHVS and FNYEAQ. V dropped 3 bases and J dropped 2 bases, with 8 bases sitting between them. The CDR3 is 14 amino acids.

This chain connects TRBV4-1 to TRBJ2-7; maybe TRBD1 (5 bases). CDR3 size: 14 residues. Germline CDR1 MGHRA, CDR2 YSYEKL. Trimming pared 7 bases from V and 2 bases from J, leaving 15 bases between. The CDR3 region has the DNA TGCGCCAGCAAAGCAGGGCTAAGGACCTACGAGCAGTACTTC. Protein: CASKAGLRTYEQYF.

The chain carries TRBV7-9 and TRBJ1-5; perhaps TRBD1 as D (5 bases). The CDR3 contains 14 residues. Trimming cost V 1 base and J 7 bases, with 11 bases left between them. Germline CDR1 SEHNR, CDR2 FQNEAQ (reference sequence). The CDR3 is CASSLGGSGQPQHF. CDR3 coding DNA: TGTGCCAGCAGCTTAGGGGGGTCAGGCCAGCCCCAGCATTTT. Drawing the rest from reference TRBV7-9 and TRBJ1-5, the complete variable domain is DTGVSQNPRHKITKRGQNVTFRCDPISEHNRLYWYRQTLGQGPEFLTYFQNEAQLEKSRLLSDRFSAERPKGSFSTLEIQRTEQGDSAMYLCASSLGGSGQPQHFGDGTRLSIL.

The V gene is TRBV10-3, the J gene TRBJ2-1, with D maybe TRBD2 (5 bases). Between the trimmed V and J ends, which lost 6 bases and 8 bases, there was a span of 14 bases. The CDR3 covers 13 residues. Germline CDR1 and CDR2: ENHRY and SYGVKD. The DNA of the CDR3 is TGTGCCATCAGCGGTCGGCTAGCAGATGAGCAGTTCTTC. Its translation is CAISGRLADEQFF.

The V and J genes are TRBV2 and TRBJ1-5; D unclear. The CDR3 length is 15 residues. Germline loops: CDR1 SNHLY, CDR2 FYNNEI. The V end lost 4 bases, the J end lost 2 bases, and 12 bases lay between the germline ends. The CDR3 here is CASSGTPPGNQPQHF. CDR3 nucleotide sequence: TGTGCCAGCAGTGGGACCCCCCCAGGCAATCAGCCCCAGCATTTT.

This clone was observed a handful of times. CDR3 in amino acids: CASSLGQRGGYTF. DNA for the CDR3: TGTGCCAGCAGCTTGGGACAGAGAGGAGGCTACACCTTC. The V gene is TRBV7-9, the J gene TRBJ1-2; TRBD1 matches at 7 bases. The junction had 6 bases not matched to a gene; V was cut back by 3 bases and J by 8 bases. The CDR3 covers 13 residues. The germline CDR1 and CDR2 sequences are SEHNR and FQNEAQ (reference sequence).

In the case of this clone: The same CDR3 also results from other DNA sequences found in this sample. The chain uses TRBV7-9 and TRBJ2-7; 8 bases map to TRBD1. The CDR3 has 14 amino acids. With V trimmed by 5 bases and J by 0 bases, 3 bases remained unmatched. The germline gives CDR1 SEHNR, CDR2 FQNEAQ (reference sequence). Written as DNA, the CDR3 is TGTGCCAGCAGCCGTGACAGGGGCTCCTACGAGCAGTACTTC. Amino acids: CASSRDRGSYEQYF.

This clone was seen once. CDR3 sequence reads: CASSYGMTLGTDTQYF. The CDR3 DNA reads as TGTGCCAGCAGTTACGGGATGACGCTTGGCACAGATACGCAGTATTTT. The V gene is TRBV6-5, the J gene TRBJ2-3; unclear D gene. CDR1 and CDR2 (germline): MNHEY, SVGAGI. CDR3 length: 16 residues. Trimming stripped 2 bases from V and 1 base from J, with 13 bases between.

The CDR3 loop is CASSLDPRFGKLFF. In DNA form, the CDR3 reads TGTGCCAGCAGCTTAGACCCCCGTTTCGGAAAACTGTTTTTT. V and J are TRBV7-9 and TRBJ1-4; D is ambiguous. Trimming removed 1 base from V and 10 bases from J, with 13 bases in between. CDR1 SEHNR and CDR2 FQNEAQ come from the germline V gene (reference sequence). The CDR3 is 14 amino acids.

This chain links TRBV4-1 with TRBJ2-5; 8 bases line up with TRBD2. The CDR3 length is 17 residues. In germline, CDR1 is MGHRA, CDR2 YSYEKL. J lost 5 bases, V lost 0 bases, and 11 bases had no gene match. The CDR3 nucleotides read TGCGCCAGCAGCCAAGATAGCGAGCGGGAGTTGATGGAGACCCAGTACTTC. Amino acid sequence: CASSQDSERELMETQYF.

The chain employs TRBV7-6 and TRBJ2-7, with 8 bases fitting TRBD2. The J segment lost 7 bases and the V segment lost 3 bases, leaving 8 bases of the junction unmatched. The germline V gene has CDR1 SGHVS and CDR2 FNYEAQ. This CDR3 is 14 amino acids long. CDR3 loop: CASSFPGRAWEQYF. The CDR3 DNA reads TGTGCCAGCAGCTTTCCCGGGAGGGCCTGGGAGCAGTACTTC.

The genes are TRBV5-6 and TRBJ2-1; TRBD2 aligns across 10 bases. The CDR3 sequence is 16 residues long. Germline CDR1 is SGHDT and CDR2 is YYEEEE. V was pared by 4 bases and J by 2 bases, with 6 bases of the junction left unmatched. The CDR3 sequence is CASSGLAETTYNEQFF. The CDR3 DNA follows: TGTGCCAGCAGCGGACTAGCGGAGACGACCTACAATGAGCAGTTCTTC.

The chain is built from TRBV9 and TRBJ2-2; TRBD2 aligns across 9 bases. The CDR3 is made up of 17 amino acids. The V and J ends lost 0 bases and 4 bases, in that order; junction bases with no gene match: 7. Looked up from germline, CDR1 is SGDLS and CDR2 is YYNGEE. The CDR3 region is CASSVDLLAGVTGELFF. In DNA, the CDR3 is TGTGCCAGCAGCGTAGACCTACTAGCGGGTGTCACCGGGGAGCTGTTTTTT.

Notes on this clone: Other DNA sequences in the same sample also yield this CDR3. V usage is TRBV7-2 and J usage is TRBJ2-1; D uncertain. This CDR3 contains 13 residues. The V gene lost 5 bases and the J gene lost 6 bases, with 11 bases spanning the gap. Germline CDR1 SGHTA, CDR2 FQGNSA. The CDR3: CASSLAGGNEQFF. The DNA of the CDR3 is TGTGCCAGCAGCCTTGCCGGTGGCAATGAGCAGTTCTTC.

The rearrangement joins TRBV5-1 to TRBJ1-2, with TRBD1 matching 7 bases. The CDR3 sequence is 13 residues long. The ends lost 3 bases at V and 7 bases at J; junction bases unmatched: 6. CDR1 is SGHRS and CDR2 is YFSETQ in the germline V gene. CDR3 residues: CASSSEGASGYTF. CDR3 nucleotide sequence: TGCGCCAGCAGCTCCGAGGGGGCTAGTGGCTACACCTTC.

The table lists this clone with a count of one. The chain employs TRBV2 and TRBJ2-7; 9 nucleotides match TRBD1. Germline CDR1 SNHLY, CDR2 FYNNEI. The CDR3 loop spans 19 amino acids. Trimming cost V 2 bases and J 6 bases; bases outside gene matches: 20. The CDR3 bases are TGTGCCAGCAGTGAACCCCAACGTGGGACCGGGACAGGGAGCCTCGAGCAGTACTTC. Amino acids: CASSEPQRGTGTGSLEQYF.

J is TRBJ1-2 and V is TRBV2; 7 bases agree with TRBD1. This CDR3 has 18 amino acids. With 2 bases clipped from V and 6 bases from J, the junction kept 18 bases outside the gene matches. Germline CDR1 and CDR2: SNHLY and FYNNEI. CDR3 amino acids: CASSELPTGSGGSDGYTF. DNA of the CDR3: TGTGCCAGCAGTGAACTACCGACCGGCTCAGGGGGTTCAGATGGCTACACCTTC.

The chain has TRBV4-1 and TRBJ1-2; 9 nucleotides agree with TRBD1. Germline assignment: CDR1 MGHRA and CDR2 YSYEKL. CDR3 length: 19 residues. The V gene end was trimmed by 0 bases and the J gene end by 4 bases; junction bases not matched to a gene: 15. The CDR3 spells CASSQEGSRDRVWGYGYTF. CDR3 nucleotide sequence: TGCGCCAGCAGCCAAGAGGGGTCCCGGGACAGGGTTTGGGGCTATGGCTACACCTTC.

This chain connects TRBV5-6 to TRBJ1-2; D gene ambiguous. CDR3 length: 15 amino acids. Trimming took 2 bases from V and 1 from J, leaving 12 bases between them. The germline gives CDR1 SGHDT, CDR2 YYEEEE. CDR3 coding DNA: TGTGCCAGCAGCTTAAGGGTCTCAAATAACTATGGCTACACCTTC. Translating it yields CASSLRVSNNYGYTF. The full variable domain, its missing parts supplied by reference TRBV5-6 and TRBJ1-2, is DAGVTQSPTHLIKTRGQQVTLRCSPKSGHDTVSWYQQALGQGPQFIFQYYEEEERQRGNFPDRFSGHQFPNYSSELNVNALLLGDSALYLCASSLRVSNNYGYTFGSGTRLTVV.

Remarks on this clone: The CDR3 ends on some other residue instead of the conserved phenylalanine or tryptophan, so this is likely a read error. Because the CDR3's place on the DNA is in doubt, the DNA is left out and the CDR3 is given as listed by TCRdb. The chain couples TRBV5-4 to TRBJ1-2. Germline CDR1 SGHNT, CDR2 YYREEE (reference sequence). Both ends counted, the CDR3 spans 9 residues. CDR3 in amino acids: CASSFIPHG.

The rearrangement links TRBV27 to TRBJ1-2, with D possibly TRBD1 on 6 matching bases. V was shortened by 4 bases and J by 8 bases, with 17 bases between the two germline ends. The germline V gene has CDR1 MNHEY and CDR2 SMNVEV (reference sequence). CDR3 length: 14 residues. This chain's CDR3 is CASSSAGAPRGYTF. For the CDR3, the DNA is TGTGCCAGCAGTTCGGCAGGGGCCCCTCGGGGCTACACCTTC.

This clone appeared once. V gene TRBV6-5 combines with J gene TRBJ1-3; D unclear. Germline loops: CDR1 MNHEY, CDR2 SVGAGI. The CDR3 is 16 residues long. Trimming pared 0 bases from V and 1 base from J, leaving 10 bases between. This CDR3 is CASSYSNRGSGNTIYF. As DNA, the CDR3 is TGTGCCAGCAGTTACTCGAACCGAGGGTCTGGAAACACCATATATTTT.

This CDR3 reads CASSLPPNIQYF. CDR3 bases: TGTGCCAGCAGTTTACCGCCTAACATTCAGTACTTC. The chain recombines TRBV28 with TRBJ2-4; D is unresolved. The V end lost 2 bases, the J end lost 7 bases, and 6 bases lay between the germline ends. The germline gives CDR1 MDHEN, CDR2 SYDVKM. The length of the CDR3 is 12 residues.

The genes are TRBV7-8 and TRBJ1-5; a weak D match, TRBD1 (5 bases). CDR1 SGHVS and CDR2 FQNEAQ come from the germline V gene. CDR3 size: 14 residues. V shed 1 base and J shed 4 bases, with 8 bases lying between them. In nucleotides, the CDR3 is TGTGCCAGCAGCTTAGGGGGGAGGAATCAGCCCCAGCATTTT. It translates to CASSLGGRNQPQHF.